This paragraph reports one T cell receptor (beta chain). Its binding antigen is unknown. Base qualities are missing; no much larger clone stands one base away. V is trimmed back by 6 bases and J by 7 bases, and the junction contains 11 bases that no gene match accounts for. From its cysteine to its phenylalanine, the CDR3 spans 15 amino acids. Only CDR3 DNA is held: 45 bases, read in frame from base 1. Per the germline V gene, MNHEY is the CDR1 and SVGAGI is the CDR2. Library construction relied on the immunoSEQ multiplex PCR assay. Imported from immuneACCESS, the table was reduced by TCRdb to in-frame sequences with V and J called. These copies leave out some clones; in studies compared against another copy, an unresolved V gene accounts for under half, and the cause of the remainder is not known. Recorded for this sample are around 50,000 clones; 95% to 96% of them occurred a single time. Of the sample, 1.5% to 2% is held by the ten largest clones.

The data were taken from a study of control samples from healthy donors and cancer patients (dated by TCRdb to the early 2020s). The receptor was derived from a woman between 25 and 40 years old in good health. The chain couples TRBV6-5 to TRBJ2-1, and TRBD2 aligns with 8 junction nucleotides. The sample comprised blood. The CDR3 corresponds to CASRIRAGGVNEQFF. The sequenced DNA: TGTGCCAGCAGAATCCGGGCGGGGGGAGTTAATGAGCAGTTCTTC.